The clone carrying this T cell receptor beta chain was observed a few times. The sample belongs to a study of cytomegalovirus exposure and HLA in healthy donors. The study ran its PCR with 60 Vbeta and 13 Jbeta primers. The data were produced by immunoSEQ multiplex PCR, yet TCRdb's version contains in-frame clones alone and is incomplete. This sample yields around 150,000 clones, of which about three quarters are seen a single time; 10% belongs to the top ten. Material: PBMCs. The receptor was isolated from a man younger than 40 in good health and CMV-seropositive.

The CDR3 here is CASSESGAGSYEQYF. Written as DNA, the CDR3 is TGTGCCAGCAGTGAAAGTGGGGCAGGTTCCTACGAGCAGTACTTC. This sequence joins TRBV6-1 and TRBJ2-7; D is possibly TRBD1 (5 bases). This CDR3 region has 15 residues. Trimming cost V 2 bases and J 1 base, with 12 bases left between them. Germline V CDR1 and CDR2: MNHNS, SASEGT.